The T cell receptor (beta chain) described here comes from a study of shared clonotypes between healthy human individuals (TCRdb year 2020). General notes on the study: The cohort comprised a couple of women and three men aged 18 to 49 years. Between about 0.8 and 8.9 billion PBMCs per donor were obtained by leukapheresis. To estimate repertoire size and how much clonotype sharing occurs between individuals, the study deeply sequenced the blood TCR repertoires of about 5 healthy adults. To increase sequencing depth and limit assay-specific biases, TCR repertoire library preparation and sequencing were carried out by different laboratories using diverse techniques.

Donors were healthy HIV-negative adults with no recently reported acute infections or vaccinations. Only Caucasian adults living in Nashville, Tennessee, USA were represented among the donors. For unsorted samples, approximately 89 million PBMCs were counted, and genomic DNA was extracted using the QIAamp DNA Blood Mini kit. Blood was obtained by leukapheresis, after which PBMCs were separated by Ficoll-Histopaque density gradient centrifugation and cryopreserved in liquid nitrogen vapor phase. Using the deep immunoSEQ assay, multiplex PCR amplified TCR CDR3 regions from genomic DNA. Genomic DNA extracted from each cell subset was distributed evenly over all wells of several immunoSEQ 96-well plates, and each plate served as one replicate. For unsorted PBMC, 250 to 300 ng genomic DNA, equal to approximately 30,000 T cell genomes, was loaded into each replicate PCR. Genomic DNA from unsorted PBMC was sequenced over ten immunoSEQ deep assay plates. Purified libraries were measured with a Qubit 3.0 fluorometer, size-checked on a Bioanalyzer 2100, and measured again with the KAPA Library Quantification kit. Every immunoSEQ 96-well plate was sequenced on a separate single-read 150-cycle Illumina NextSeq 550 flow cell. The original methods were these. Because the immunoSEQ output included only junctional sequences and no quality scores, the filtering could not be the same as the filtering used for full-length reads. Sequences were annotated with PyIR, a Python wrapper for IgBLAST v1.9, using IMGT germline references to assign V/J genes and CDR3. Reads were filtered out if the reads had weak V/J assignments (E-value above 1e-6), no CDR3, stop codons, out-of-frame junctions, or ambiguous translated residues. A V3J clonotype was defined by an identical inferred V gene, J gene, and CDR3 amino acid sequence. The percentage overlap between two repertoires was calculated by dividing the number of shared unique clonotypes by the size of the smaller repertoire. RTK rarefaction, the Chao1 estimator, and Recon v2.1 estimates of unobserved clonotypes were used to assess repertoire richness. Held by TCRdb, this immuneACCESS table contains in-frame sequences only and omits some clones. Under half of the omission traces to an unresolved V gene where checked; the cause of the rest is unknown. V, J and clone size derive from that table, while D and trimming were established from the DNA sequence. The sample includes 490,000 or so clones, with 79% observed a single time. The leading ten clones occupy about 12% of the sample.

General study outcomes and caveats: The small number of donors limited the genetic and exposure-history diversity represented. Sampling was restricted to blood, and TCR repertoires in tissues likely differ from the TCR repertoires found in blood. Pairwise subsampling indicated that sequencing depth was expected to affect the degree of clonotype sharing among donors.

After removal of 4 bases from V and 4 bases from J, the junction retains 6 bases not matched to a gene. The germline V gene gives CDR1 as SGHDT and CDR2 as YYEEEE. Spanning cysteine to phenylalanine, the CDR3 consists of 15 amino acids. The CDR3 DNA has 45 bases and is translated from base 1. Concerning this clone: The antigen it binds to is not known. No base quality information exists; no much larger clone differs at one position.

This sequence was found in a woman aged 40 to 50 in good health. Some clones in this sample may be carry-over from other donors' samples. The chain links TRBV5-6 with TRBJ1-2; 11 central nucleotides agree with TRBD1. The sequenced sample consisted of PBMCs. For the CDR3, the sequence is CASSPGTGGLYGYTF. The sequenced DNA: TGTGCCAGCAGCCCAGGGACAGGGGGACTCTATGGCTACACCTTC.